This TCR beta chain was sequenced in a study of Ad26.COV2.S vaccination and SARS-CoV-2 variants. Trimming at V came to 2 bases and at J to 2 bases, leaving 1 base not matched to a gene. This CDR3 is built from 15 residues. CDR1 and CDR2 from the germline V gene are MNHEY and SMNVEV (reference sequence). Using immunoSEQ multiplex PCR, the repertoire was profiled, and TCRdb retains in-frame clones only, with some absent. Altogether about 350,000 clones are present, roughly 90% being singletons, with the ten largest covering roughly 10%. With respect to this clone: Antigen unknown.

The sample's treatment: around 19 received Ad26.COV2.S at low or high dose, single or two shots; 5 received placebo; per-sample allocation not given. Each sample was drawn 63 days after the first injection (of vaccine or placebo). Built on an Ad26 vector, the vaccine expressed Wuhan-strain SARS-CoV-2 spike. Study-wide findings and caveats: Estimates derived from TCR breadth and depth analyses may have underestimated total T cell responses.

The sequencing here drew on peripheral blood, taken in a trial of Ad26.COV2.S vaccine versus placebo. This TCR was sampled from a person aged 18-65 years who received the Ad26.COV2.S COVID-19 vaccine or a placebo. The rearrangement joins TRBV27 to TRBJ2-3, with TRBD2 matching 10 bases. The CDR3 DNA reads as TGTGCCAGCAGTTTACTAGCGGGAGTCACAGATACGCAGTATTTT. Protein sequence: CASSLLAGVTDTQYF.